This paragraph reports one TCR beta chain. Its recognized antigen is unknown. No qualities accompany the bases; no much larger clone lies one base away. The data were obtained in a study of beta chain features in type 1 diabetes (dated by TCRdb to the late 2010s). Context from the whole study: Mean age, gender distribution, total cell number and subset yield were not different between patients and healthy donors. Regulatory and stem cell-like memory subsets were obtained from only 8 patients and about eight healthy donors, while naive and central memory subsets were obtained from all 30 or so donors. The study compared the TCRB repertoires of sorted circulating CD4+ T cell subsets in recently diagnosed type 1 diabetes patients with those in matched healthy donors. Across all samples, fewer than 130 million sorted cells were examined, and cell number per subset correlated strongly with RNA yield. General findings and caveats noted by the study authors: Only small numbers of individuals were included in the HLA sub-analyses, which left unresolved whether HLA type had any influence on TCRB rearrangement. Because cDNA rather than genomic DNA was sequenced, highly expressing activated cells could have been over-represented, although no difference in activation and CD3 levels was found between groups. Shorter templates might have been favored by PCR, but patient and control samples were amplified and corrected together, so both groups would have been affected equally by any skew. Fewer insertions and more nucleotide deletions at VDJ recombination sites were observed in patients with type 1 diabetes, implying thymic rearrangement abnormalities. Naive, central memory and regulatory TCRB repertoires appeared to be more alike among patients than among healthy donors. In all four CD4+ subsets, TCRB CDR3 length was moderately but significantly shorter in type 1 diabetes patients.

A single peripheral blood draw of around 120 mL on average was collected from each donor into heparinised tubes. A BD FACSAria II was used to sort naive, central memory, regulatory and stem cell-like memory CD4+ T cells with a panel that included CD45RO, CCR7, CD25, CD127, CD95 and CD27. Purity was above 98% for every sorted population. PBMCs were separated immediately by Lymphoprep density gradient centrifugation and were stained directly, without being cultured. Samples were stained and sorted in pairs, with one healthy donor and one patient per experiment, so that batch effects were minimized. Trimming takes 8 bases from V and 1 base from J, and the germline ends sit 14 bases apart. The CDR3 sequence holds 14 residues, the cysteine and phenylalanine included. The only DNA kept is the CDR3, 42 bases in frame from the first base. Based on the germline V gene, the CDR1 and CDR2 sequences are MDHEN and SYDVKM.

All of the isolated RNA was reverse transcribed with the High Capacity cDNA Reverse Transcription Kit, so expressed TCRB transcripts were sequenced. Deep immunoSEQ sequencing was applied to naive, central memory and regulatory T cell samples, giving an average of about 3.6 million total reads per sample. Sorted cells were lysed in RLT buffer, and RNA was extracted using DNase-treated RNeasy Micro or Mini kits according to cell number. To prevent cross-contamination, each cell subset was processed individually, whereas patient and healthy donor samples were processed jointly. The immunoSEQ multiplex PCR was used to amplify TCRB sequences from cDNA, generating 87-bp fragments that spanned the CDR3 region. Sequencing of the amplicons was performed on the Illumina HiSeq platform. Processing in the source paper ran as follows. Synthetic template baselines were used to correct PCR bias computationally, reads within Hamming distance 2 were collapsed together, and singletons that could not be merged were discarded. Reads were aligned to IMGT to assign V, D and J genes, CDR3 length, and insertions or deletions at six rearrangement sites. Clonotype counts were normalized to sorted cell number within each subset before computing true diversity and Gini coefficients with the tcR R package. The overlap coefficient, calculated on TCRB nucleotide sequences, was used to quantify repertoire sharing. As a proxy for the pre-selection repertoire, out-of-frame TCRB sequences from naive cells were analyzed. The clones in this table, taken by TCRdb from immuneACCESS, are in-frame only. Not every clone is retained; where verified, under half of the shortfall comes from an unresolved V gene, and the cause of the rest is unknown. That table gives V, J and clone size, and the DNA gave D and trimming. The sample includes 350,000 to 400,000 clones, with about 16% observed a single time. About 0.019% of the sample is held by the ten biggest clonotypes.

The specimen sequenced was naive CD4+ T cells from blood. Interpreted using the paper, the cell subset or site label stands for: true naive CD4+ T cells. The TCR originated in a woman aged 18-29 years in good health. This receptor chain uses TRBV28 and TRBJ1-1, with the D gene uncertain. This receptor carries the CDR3 CASLGGQRNTEAFF. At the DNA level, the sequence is TGTGCCAGCCTAGGCGGGCAGAGGAACACTGAAGCTTTCTTT.